Listed here are 31 T cell receptor beta chains from one sample, sequenced in a study of control samples from healthy donors and cancer patients. The table came from immunoSEQ multiplex PCR; TCRdb's copy has only in-frame clones and leaves some out. Of about 98,000 clones listed, around 90% are singletons. Input material: blood. These TCRs come from a woman aged 18-29 years in good health.

This chain links TRBV12-3 or TRBV12-4 with TRBJ2-5, with TRBD2 matching 7 bases. V gave up 6 bases and J gave up 5 bases; unmatched junction bases: 6. CDR3 length: 13 amino acids. The CDR3 nucleotides are TGTGCCAGCAGCTCAAGCGGGAAGGAGACCCAGTACTTC. It specifies CASSSSGKETQYF.

In this sample, this clone turned up once. The rearrangement joins TRBV2 to TRBJ1-6; D might be TRBD1 (6 bases). This CDR3 spans 16 amino acids. The germline gives CDR1 SNHLY, CDR2 FYNNEI. V was clipped by 1 base and J by 2 bases, with 9 bases between them. The CDR3 nucleotides are TGTGCCAGCAGTGAAGAGGGGGGGGCCTATAATTCACCCCTCCACTTT. This gives the protein CASSEEGGAYNSPLHF.

The J gene is TRBJ1-5, the V gene TRBV18; TRBD1 agrees at 9 bases. J lost 2 bases, V lost 4 bases, and 6 bases had no gene match. Germline V gives CDR1 KGHSH, CDR2 LQKENI. The CDR3 loop spans 16 amino acids. The CDR3: CASSRGQGKGNQPQHF. The CDR3 nucleotides are TGTGCCAGCTCACGCGGACAGGGGAAAGGCAATCAGCCCCAGCATTTT. The whole variable domain, filled in from reference TRBV18 and TRBJ1-5, reads NAGVMQNPRHLVRRRGQEARLRCSPMKGHSHVYWYRQLPEEGLKFMVYLQKENIIDESGMPKERFSAEFPKEGPSILRIQQVVRGDSAAYFCASSRGQGKGNQPQHFGDGTRLSIL.

The chain joins TRBV5-1 to TRBJ2-5; TRBD2 agrees at 8 bases. From germline, CDR1 is SGHRS and CDR2 YFSETQ. Trimming removed 4 bases from V and 7 bases from J; junction bases left unmatched: 15. This CDR3 region has 16 residues. CDR3 sequence: CASSPGLGLEVGTQYF. DNA of the CDR3: TGCGCCAGCAGCCCGGGGCTGGGACTAGAAGTTGGGACCCAGTACTTC.

The genes are TRBV13 and TRBJ2-1; weak D call: TRBD1 (6 bases). V was trimmed by 1 base and J by 7 bases, leaving 11 bases between them. Germline assignment: CDR1 PRHDT and CDR2 FYEKMQ (reference sequence). The CDR3 is made up of 14 amino acids. In nucleotides, the CDR3 is TGTGCCAGCAGCTTAGCAGGGGCGGAGAATGAGCAGTTCTTC. This translates into CASSLAGAENEQFF.

The gene calls are TRBV11-3 and TRBJ2-2; D is possibly TRBD1 or TRBD2 (6 bases each). V was shortened by 1 base and J by 6 bases, with 24 bases between the two germline ends. This CDR3 is 19 amino acids long. Germline V gene sequence: CDR1 SGHNT, CDR2 YENEEA. The CDR3 loop is CASSLGGGLLSASAGELFF. The CDR3 DNA reads TGTGCCAGCAGCTTAGGAGGGGGGCTATTGTCAGCCTCGGCCGGGGAGCTGTTTTTT.

The genes are TRBV18 and TRBJ1-1, with a tentative D call TRBD1 (5 bases). V lost 4 bases to trimming and J lost 1 base, with 13 bases between them. This CDR3 region has 15 residues. CDR1 and CDR2 (germline): KGHSH, LQKENI. DNA of the CDR3: TGTGCCAGCTCACTAGGCTCAGGGCAGAACACTGAAGCTTTCTTT. Encoded protein: CASSLGSGQNTEAFF.

The rearrangement uses TRBV27 and TRBJ1-5; a weak D match, TRBD1 (5 bases). This CDR3 contains 16 residues. Trimming pared 5 bases from V and 1 base from J, leaving 15 bases between. Germline CDR1 reads MNHEY; CDR2 reads SMNVEV (reference sequence). The CDR3 region is CASSTQWEGSNQPQHF. The CDR3 bases are TGTGCCAGCAGTACCCAATGGGAGGGGAGCAATCAGCCCCAGCATTTT.

The chain joins TRBV6-5 to TRBJ2-1; weak D call: TRBD1 (6 bases). V was clipped by 6 bases and J by 3 bases, with 15 bases between them. The CDR3 runs 15 residues. Per the germline V gene, CDR1 is MNHEY and CDR2 is SVGAGI. CDR3 residues: CASRKPGTIYNEQFF. Here the CDR3 DNA reads TGTGCCAGCAGAAAGCCAGGGACAATCTACAATGAGCAGTTCTTC.

The chain employs TRBV4-3 and TRBJ1-2; D gene unclear. Germline V gene sequence: CDR1 LGHNA, CDR2 YSLEER. Trimming stripped 1 base from V and 4 bases from J, with 13 bases between. CDR3 length equals 15 residues. The DNA of the CDR3 is TGCGCCAGCAGCCAAGGGGTAGGAGGAACCTATGGCTACACCTTC. It encodes CASSQGVGGTYGYTF.

The chain joins TRBV2 to TRBJ2-1, with 10 bases aligning to TRBD2. Losses at the gene ends were 7 bases for V and 4 bases for J; bases not matched to a gene: 7. The length of the CDR3 is 15 residues. CDR1 and CDR2 from the germline V gene are SNHLY and FYNNEI. CDR3 region: CASTVAGGPYNEQFF. In DNA, the CDR3 is TGTGCCAGCACGGTAGCGGGAGGTCCGTACAATGAGCAGTTCTTC.

This chain connects TRBV30 to TRBJ2-2; 11 positions match TRBD2. The CDR3 is 16 residues long. V shed 2 bases and J 5 bases; nucleotides not matched to a gene: 7. Germline CDR1 reads GTSNPN; CDR2 reads SVGIG (reference sequence). CDR3 loop: CAWSKRLAGLTGELFF. Here the CDR3 DNA reads TGTGCCTGGAGTAAAAGACTAGCGGGATTGACCGGGGAGCTGTTTTTT.

J is TRBJ2-7 and V is TRBV29-1; tentative D call: TRBD2 (5 bases). This CDR3 contains 12 residues. V lost 1 base and J lost 5, with 9 bases in between. The V gene's germline CDR1 is SQVTM and CDR2 ANQGSEA. CDR3 DNA: TGCAGCGTTGAAGGACGGGGAAACGAGCAGTACTTC. As protein: CSVEGRGNEQYF.

This clone was detected only once. This chain joins TRBV19 and TRBJ1-5; D uncertain. Trimming cost V 3 bases and J 4 bases, with 13 bases left between them. The CDR3 covers 15 residues. Looked up from germline, CDR1 is LNHDA and CDR2 is SQIVND (reference sequence). The CDR3 sequence is CASSMDGDPNQPQHF. In DNA, the CDR3 is TGTGCCAGTAGTATGGATGGCGACCCGAATCAGCCCCAGCATTTT.

The chain carries TRBV6-6 and TRBJ1-2; TRBD1 is a possible D gene (5 bases). Germline V gene sequence: CDR1 MNHNY, CDR2 SVGAGI (reference sequence). The CDR3 consists of 16 residues. Between the trimmed V and J ends, which lost 5 bases and 0 bases, there was a span of 16 bases. CDR3 residues: CASSHRQLTSNYGYTF. CDR3 bases: TGTGCCAGCAGTCACCGACAGTTAACTTCTAACTATGGCTACACCTTC.

The chain uses TRBV21-1 and TRBJ1-3; the listed D gene, TRBD1, was not tested against the DNA. TRBV21-1 is an annotated pseudogene. This CDR3 spans 16 amino acids. In nucleotides, the CDR3 is TGTGCCAGCAGCAAGACACCCACGATCTCTGGAAACACCATATATTTT. This codes for CASSKTPTISGNTIYF.

The V gene is TRBV6-2 or TRBV6-3, the J gene TRBJ1-1; D is unclear. CDR1 is MNHEY, CDR2 SVGEGT, per germline. V was cut by 4 bases and J by 11 bases, with 14 bases left in between. This CDR3 contains 12 residues. For the CDR3, the DNA is TGTGCCAGCAGTTCGGGGTTAATCAGGGCTTTCTTT. This sequence encodes CASSSGLIRAFF.

V usage is TRBV7-8 and J usage is TRBJ2-3; D uncertain. CDR1 and CDR2 from the germline V gene are SGHVS and FQNEAQ. The V end lost 2 bases, the J end lost 5 bases, and 2 bases lay between the germline ends. The CDR3 loop spans 11 amino acids. CDR3 region: CASSLLDTQYF. CDR3 coding DNA: TGTGCCAGCAGCTTATTAGATACGCAGTATTTT.

This clone came up a few times. V usage is TRBV3-1 (or the pseudogene TRBV3-2) and J usage is TRBJ2-5; 9 bases fit TRBD1. The CDR3 runs 14 residues. Trimming removed 4 bases from V and 2 bases from J; junction bases left unmatched: 2. Germline-derived CDR1 and CDR2 are LGHDT and YNNKEL (reference sequence). CDR3 in amino acids: CASSLGTGQETQYF. CDR3 nucleotides: TGTGCCAGCAGCCTCGGGACAGGGCAAGAGACCCAGTACTTC.

The sample holds a few counts of this clone. V gene TRBV4-2 combines with J gene TRBJ1-2, with unresolved D. This CDR3 region has 14 residues. The V and J ends lost 1 base and 7 bases respectively, with 13 bases between them. Germline CDR1 LGHNA, CDR2 YNFKEQ. DNA of the CDR3: TGTGCCAGCAGCCAAGTTGAAAGATGGAGTGGCTACACCTTC. It encodes CASSQVERWSGYTF.

The gene calls are TRBV6-2 or TRBV6-3 and TRBJ2-2, with D perhaps TRBD1 or TRBD2 (6 bases each). The germline V and J ends were trimmed by 5 bases and 6 bases, with 7 bases remaining between them. The germline gives CDR1 MNHEY, CDR2 SVGEGT. CDR3 length: 12 residues. The CDR3 spells CASSGGPGELFF. CDR3 sequence (DNA): TGTGCCAGCAGTGGGGGGCCCGGGGAGCTGTTTTTT.

This clone occurred once. The J gene is TRBJ2-1, the V gene TRBV29-1; 9 bases fit TRBD2. Germline V gene sequence: CDR1 SQVTM, CDR2 ANQGSEA. The junction had 10 bases not matched to a gene; V was cut back by 0 bases and J by 4 bases. The CDR3 has 17 amino acids. The DNA of the CDR3 is TGCAGCGTTGAAGATGGTGGTAGCGGGAGCCTATACAATGAGCAGTTCTTC. Residues: CSVEDGGSGSLYNEQFF.

This clone was found many times. The chain joins TRBV10-1 to TRBJ2-7; 9 bases fit TRBD2. The germline V gene encodes CDR1 WNHNN and CDR2 SYGVQD (reference sequence). This CDR3 is 16 amino acids long. The trim removed 0 bases at V and 0 bases at J, leaving 3 bases unmatched. The CDR3 bases are TGCGCCAGCAGTGAGTCTGGCGGGAGGGCCTCCTACGAGCAGTACTTC. Protein product: CASSESGGRASYEQYF.

The chain recombines TRBV9 with TRBJ2-5, with 13 positions matching TRBD2. Germline CDR1 reads SGDLS; CDR2 reads YYNGEE. Unmatched junction bases numbered 16, after V lost 3 bases and J lost 5 bases. This CDR3 is built from 19 residues. The CDR3 sequence is CASSAPPGLAGTYRETQYF. CDR3 nucleotides: TGTGCCAGCAGCGCCCCCCCGGGACTAGCGGGGACGTATAGGGAGACCCAGTACTTC.

This rearrangement joins TRBV3-1 (or the pseudogene TRBV3-2) to TRBJ2-1; D may be TRBD2 (6 bases). The CDR3 loop spans 14 amino acids. Deletions cut 1 base from V and 6 bases from J, with 10 bases between. Germline-derived CDR1 and CDR2 are LGHDT and YNNKEL (reference sequence). CDR3 in amino acids: CASSQAGDLNEQFF. The CDR3, as DNA: TGTGCCAGCAGCCAAGCGGGAGATCTCAATGAGCAGTTCTTC.

The chain combines TRBV6-5 with TRBJ2-1, with D possibly TRBD2 on 6 matching bases. Trimming removed 8 bases at V and 2 bases at J, with 10 bases between. Germline V lookup: CDR1 MNHEY, CDR2 SVGAGI. The CDR3 runs to 13 residues. The CDR3 is CASGGETYNEQFF. The CDR3 DNA reads TGTGCCAGCGGAGGGGAGACCTACAATGAGCAGTTCTTC.

The chain joins TRBV5-1 to TRBJ1-5, with 8 bases fitting TRBD1. This CDR3 is 15 amino acids long. Germline CDR1 and CDR2: SGHRS and YFSETQ. The ends lost 4 bases at V and 5 bases at J; junction bases unmatched: 8. The CDR3 DNA follows: TGCGCCAGCAGCCCAGGGGGCAGGGGGGATCAGCCCCAGCATTTT. This gives the protein CASSPGGRGDQPQHF.

The CDR3 reads CASSPGRTGNFYGYTF. The CDR3, as DNA: TGTGCCAGCAGCCCGGGTCGGACAGGAAATTTCTATGGCTACACCTTC. V usage is TRBV5-5 and J usage is TRBJ1-2, with TRBD1 matching 7 bases. The CDR3 extends over 16 amino acids. V shed 4 bases and J 4 bases; nucleotides not matched to a gene: 13. CDR1 and CDR2 from the germline V gene are SGHKS and YYEKEE (reference sequence).

This CDR3 reads CASSSVGGLGGYTF. Here the CDR3 DNA reads TGTGCCAGCAGCTCGGTCGGGGGGCTCGGTGGCTACACCTTC. This chain connects TRBV28 to TRBJ1-2; TRBD1 might be the D (6 bases). Germline CDR1 and CDR2: MDHEN and SYDVKM. The CDR3 has 14 amino acids. V lost 6 bases, J lost 7 bases, and 18 bases lay in between.

The gene calls are TRBV7-9 and TRBJ1-6; the D is unclear. The germline V gene has CDR1 SEHNR and CDR2 FQNEAQ (reference sequence). V lost 6 bases and J lost 10, with 13 bases in between. The CDR3 length is 13 residues. CDR3 sequence: CASRLRARSPLHF. CDR3 nucleotide sequence: TGTGCCAGCAGACTCCGTGCCAGGTCACCCCTCCACTTT.

The rearrangement uses TRBV2 and TRBJ2-7; TRBD2 agrees at 14 bases. The V segment lost 6 bases and the J segment 3 bases; nucleotides outside the gene matches: 4. The CDR3 runs to 15 residues. CDR1 is SNHLY and CDR2 is FYNNEI in the germline V gene. CDR3 coding DNA: TGTGCCAGCAGCCAGGGGACTAGCGGGGGCTACGAGCAGTACTTC. Its protein product is CASSQGTSGGYEQYF.